What follows are 2 T cell receptor beta chains derived from one specimen sequenced in a study of blood T cells in healthy people across ages. The second PCR ran roughly 7 to 12 cycles with a sample-barcoded 5' primer and J-beta primers. TCRdb processed the 5' RACE reads anew with MiXCR; each CDR3 protein has one entry. Of roughly 500,000 distinct CDR3 sequences listed, 25% to 30% are singletons. What was sequenced was blood. The receptors were sampled from a woman aged 70-85 years in good health.

This clonotype was seen repeatedly, ten times or more. The V and J genes are TRBV5-1 and TRBJ2-5; the match to TRBD2 covers 8 bases. Germline values: CDR1 SGHRS, CDR2 YFSETQ. J lost 7 bases, V lost 5 bases, and 13 bases had no gene match. CDR3 size: 15 residues. CDR3: CASSGSGTTYVTQYF. Here the CDR3 DNA reads TGCGCCAGCAGTGGTAGCGGGACGACCTACGTGACCCAGTACTTC. The full variable domain, its missing parts supplied by reference TRBV5-1 and TRBJ2-5, is KAGVTQTPRYLIKTRGQQVTLSCSPISGHRSVSWYQQTPGQGLQFLFEYFSETQRNKGNFPGRFSGRQFSNSRSEMNVSTLELGDSALYLCASSGSGTTYVTQYFGPGTRLLVL.

With regard to this clonotype: As the CDR3 is not closed by the conserved phenylalanine or tryptophan, this likely results from a read error. The J gene is TRBJ1-2, the V gene TRBV6-4, with D uncertain. V shed 9 bases and J shed 0 bases, with 14 bases lying between them. This CDR3 spans 14 amino acids. The germline CDR1 and CDR2 sequences are MRHNA and SNTAGT. As DNA, the CDR3 is TGTGCCAGACGAAGTAGCCTAGCTAACTATGGCTACACCCTC. Translated: CARRSSLANYGYTL.